What follows are 28 T cell receptor beta chains derived from one specimen sequenced in a study of identical twins. TCRdb re-derived calls from the 5' RACE reads in MiXCR, one entry per CDR3 protein. This sample yields hundreds of thousands of distinct CDR3 sequences, of which roughly 7% are seen a single time; approximately 3.7% belongs to the top ten. The same data also went into a second study, on yellow fever vaccine responses in identical twins.

The specimen was memory (CD45RO+) T cells sorted from blood. The origin of the receptors is a young woman in good health.

Only a few counts were recorded for this clonotype. The chain joins TRBV3-1 to TRBJ1-1; a weak D match, TRBD1 (5 bases). With 5 bases removed from V and 7 bases from J, the gap between germline ends came to 11 bases. The CDR3 spans 12 residues. The germline CDR1 and CDR2 sequences are LGHDT and YNNKEL (reference sequence). The CDR3 bases are TGTGCCAGCAGCGAAGGACAAATTGAAGCTTTCTTT. Translating gives CASSEGQIEAFF. Based on the CDR3 plus reference TRBV3-1 and TRBJ1-1, the full variable domain is DTAVSQTPKYLVTQMGNDKSIKCEQNLGHDTMYWYKQDSKKFLKIMFSYNNKELIINETVPNRFSPKSPDKAHLNLHINSLELGDSAVYFCASSEGQIEAFFGQGTRLTVV.

This chain connects TRBV6-1 to TRBJ2-3, with D perhaps matching TRBD1 (6 bases). This CDR3 has 14 amino acids. Germline lookup yields CDR1 MNHNS and CDR2 SASEGT. The V gene lost 6 bases and the J gene lost 2 bases, with 12 bases spanning the gap. In DNA form, the CDR3 reads TGTGCCAGCAGCCGGGACACCTCCACAGATACGCAGTATTTT. The encoded protein is CASSRDTSTDTQYF.

This clonotype was detected ten times or more. The rearrangement links TRBV12-3 or TRBV12-4 to TRBJ2-1; 7 bases match TRBD1. V was pared by 5 bases and J by 0 bases, with 7 bases of the junction left unmatched. The CDR3 has 16 residues. CDR3 bases: TGTGCCAGCAGTGATACACAGGGGAGCTCCTACAATGAGCAGTTCTTC. Its protein product is CASSDTQGSSYNEQFF.

This clonotype showed up many times. The rearrangement uses TRBV20-1 and TRBJ2-5; 8 bases match TRBD2. Germline loops: CDR1 DFQATT, CDR2 SNEGSKA (reference sequence). The V gene end was trimmed by 5 bases and the J gene end by 5 bases; junction bases not matched to a gene: 10. There are 14 residues in the CDR3. This CDR3 is CSAPNRGGRETQYF. The CDR3 region has the DNA TGCAGTGCTCCAAATCGGGGGGGCCGGGAGACCCAGTACTTC.

This clonotype was recorded a few times. This chain links TRBV5-1 with TRBJ2-1; 7 nucleotides agree with TRBD2. This CDR3 spans 15 amino acids. V lost 7 bases, J lost 0 bases, and 7 bases stayed unmatched. Per the germline V gene, CDR1 is SGHRS and CDR2 is YFSETQ. CDR3 nucleotide sequence: TGCGCCAGCTTACCAAGCGGGAACTCCTACAATGAGCAGTTCTTC. It codes for CASLPSGNSYNEQFF.

At least ten counts were recorded for this clonotype. The chain uses TRBV10-3 and TRBJ2-7; a possible D gene is TRBD1 (6 bases). CDR1 and CDR2 from the germline V gene are ENHRY and SYGVKD. Trimming took 4 bases from V and 2 from J, leaving 6 bases between them. This CDR3 is 12 amino acids long. The CDR3 bases are TGTGCCATCAGTGGGACAGCCTACGAGCAGTACTTC. It encodes CAISGTAYEQYF.

This chain links TRBV21-1 with TRBJ2-3; no DNA check was done on the table's D call, TRBD1. TRBV21-1 is labeled a pseudogene. This CDR3 contains 20 residues. Here the CDR3 reads CASSKALAGAHPHSTDTQYF. The CDR3 DNA is TGTGCCAGCAGCAAAGCGCTAGCGGGGGCCCACCCTCATAGCACAGATACGCAGTATTTT.

This clonotype was recorded many times. This chain uses TRBV5-6 with TRBJ2-7; 8 bases line up with TRBD2. The V gene end was trimmed by 0 bases and the J gene end by 7 bases; junction bases not matched to a gene: 9. This CDR3 region has 15 residues. Germline CDR1 is SGHDT and CDR2 is YYEEEE. DNA for the CDR3: TGTGCCAGCAGCTTGGCCTTTGGGCTAGCGGGTGAGCAGTACGTC. This sequence encodes CASSLAFGLAGEQYV.

This clonotype has only a few counts. The CDR3 here is CASSLMTSGAYEQYF. The CDR3 DNA sequence: TGTGCCAGCAGTTTAATGACTAGCGGAGCCTACGAGCAGTACTTC. V usage is TRBV27 and J usage is TRBJ2-7; 9 bases align to TRBD2. The CDR3 runs to 15 residues. Germline V gene lookup returns CDR1 MNHEY and CDR2 SMNVEV (reference sequence). Trimming removed 2 bases from V and 2 bases from J; junction bases left unmatched: 4.

This clonotype was seen at least ten times. This CDR3 reads CASSYSPDGYTF. CDR3 DNA: TGTGCCAGCAGTTACTCGCCGGATGGCTACACCTTC. The J gene is TRBJ1-2, the V gene TRBV6-6, with D unclear. Per the germline V gene, CDR1 is MNHNY and CDR2 is SVGAGI (reference sequence). V was shortened by 0 bases and J by 6 bases, with 5 bases between the two germline ends. The CDR3 runs to 12 residues.

This clonotype was counted at least ten times. V gene TRBV24-1 combines with J gene TRBJ2-1; D is possibly TRBD1 or TRBD2 (5 bases each). CDR1 KGHDR and CDR2 SFDVKD come from the germline V gene. The CDR3 has 13 amino acids. V lost 9 bases, J lost 5 bases, and 13 bases lay in between. The CDR3 coding sequence is TGTGCCACCTCGGGGCCTACAAACAATGAGCAGTTCTTC. This sequence encodes CATSGPTNNEQFF.

The chain is built from TRBV18 and TRBJ1-1; 9 bases are a match to TRBD1. V was pared by 4 bases and J by 4 bases, with 7 bases of the junction left unmatched. The CDR3 consists of 15 residues. The germline gives CDR1 KGHSH, CDR2 LQKENI. The CDR3 protein is CASSLGQGSGTEAFF. DNA for the CDR3: TGTGCCAGCTCACTTGGACAGGGGTCGGGCACTGAAGCTTTCTTT.

Only a few counts were recorded for this clonotype. The chain joins TRBV4-1 to TRBJ2-6; D gene uncertain. The CDR3 loop spans 15 amino acids. With 0 bases removed from V and 0 bases from J, the gap between germline ends came to 3 bases. CDR1 is MGHRA, CDR2 YSYEKL, per germline. CDR3 amino acids: CASSQDASGANVLTF. The CDR3 bases are TGCGCCAGCAGCCAAGACGCCTCTGGGGCCAACGTCCTGACTTTC.

The genes are TRBV24-1 and TRBJ2-5, with 8 bases aligning to TRBD1. Unmatched junction bases numbered 9, after V lost 5 bases and J lost 5 bases. This CDR3 has 15 amino acids. Germline loops: CDR1 KGHDR, CDR2 SFDVKD. CDR3 residues: CATSAFQGATETQYF. The CDR3 bases are TGTGCCACCAGTGCATTCCAGGGGGCGACGGAGACCCAGTACTTC.

This clonotype appeared many times. This chain links TRBV2 with TRBJ2-1, with D possibly being TRBD1 (5 bases). From germline, CDR1 is SNHLY and CDR2 FYNNEI. V was trimmed by 3 bases and J by 0 bases, leaving 15 bases between them. This CDR3 is built from 17 residues. The CDR3 here is CASSEAAEQASYNEQFF. In nucleotides, the CDR3 is TGTGCCAGCAGTGAGGCGGCCGAACAGGCCTCCTACAATGAGCAGTTCTTC.

This chain joins TRBV11-1 and TRBJ2-1; TRBD2 matches 12 bases. The germline V gene encodes CDR1 SGHAT and CDR2 FQDESV (reference sequence). V dropped 5 bases and J dropped 6; count of bases not matched to a gene: 8. The CDR3 length is 16 residues. The CDR3: CASSPLAGGPTNEQFF. The CDR3 bases are TGTGCCAGCAGCCCTCTAGCGGGAGGGCCTACCAATGAGCAGTTCTTC.

The chain joins TRBV19 to TRBJ2-4, with 10 bases matching TRBD2. Trimming cost V 5 bases and J 6 bases; bases outside gene matches: 10. Germline-derived CDR1 and CDR2 are LNHDA and SQIVND (reference sequence). The CDR3 extends over 16 amino acids. The DNA of the CDR3 is TGTGCCAGTAGTCCCCCCGGACTAGCGGATGGAAACATTCAGTACTTC. Protein: CASSPPGLADGNIQYF.

This clonotype was counted many times. V gene TRBV5-1 combines with J gene TRBJ1-1; D call uncertain. The CDR3 runs to 13 residues. Germline CDR1 SGHRS, CDR2 YFSETQ. V shed 4 bases and J shed 1 base, with 8 bases lying between them. CDR3 amino acids: CASSQQQNTEAFF. DNA for the CDR3: TGCGCCAGCAGCCAACAACAGAACACTGAAGCTTTCTTT.

For this clonotype: The junction does not match germline at one end; this may be a read error. This rearrangement joins TRBV20-1 to TRBJ2-1, with a possible D match to TRBD2 (6 bases). From germline, CDR1 is DFQATT and CDR2 SNEGSKA (reference sequence). CDR3 length: 16 residues. CDR3 DNA: TGCTGTGCCCAGGTGGGGGGTTTGAGCTCCTACAATGAGCAGTTCTTC. Its translation: CCAQVGGLSSYNEQFF.

The chain joins TRBV5-1 to TRBJ2-1; 15 bases are a match to TRBD2. Trimming removed 4 bases from V and 8 bases from J; junction bases left unmatched: 10. CDR3 length: 17 residues. The V gene's germline CDR1 is SGHRS and CDR2 YFSETQ. CDR3 sequence (DNA): TGCGCCAGCAGCCCCGGACTAGCGGGAGGGTATTACCATGAGCAGTTCTTC. Translated: CASSPGLAGGYYHEQFF.

This clonotype showed up just a few times. V is TRBV10-2 and J is TRBJ1-1; D possibly corresponds to TRBD1 (6 bases). The CDR3 length is 13 residues. V was clipped by 10 bases and J by 4 bases, with 16 bases between them. In germline, CDR1 is WSHSY, CDR2 SAAADI. CDR3 protein: CAIFPTGGTEAFF. DNA of the CDR3: TGCGCCATCTTCCCGACAGGAGGCACTGAAGCTTTCTTT.

The sample holds many counts of this clonotype. The rearrangement uses TRBV6-4 and TRBJ2-1; possibly TRBD2 for D (7 bases). V dropped 0 bases and J dropped 7 bases, with 10 bases sitting between them. This CDR3 has 14 residues. Germline CDR1 MRHNA, CDR2 SNTAGT. The CDR3 region has the DNA TGTGCCAGCAGTGACTCCAGGGGAGGGAATGAGCAGTTCTTC. Protein: CASSDSRGGNEQFF.

At least ten counts were recorded for this clonotype. This chain connects TRBV7-3 to TRBJ2-1; 11 positions match TRBD2. The CDR3 is 17 residues long. V gave up 3 bases and J gave up 3 bases; unmatched junction bases: 7. Germline CDR1 and CDR2: SGHTA and FQGTGA. The CDR3 nucleotides read TGTGCCAGCAGCTTCGCCCCTCTAGCGGGAGGCTACAATGAGCAGTTCTTC. The encoded protein is CASSFAPLAGGYNEQFF.

The CDR3 DNA is TGTGCCAGCAGCTTAGACAGAGCCTACGAGCAGTACGTC. Its protein is CASSLDRAYEQYV. The chain is built from TRBV7-8 and TRBJ2-7; D gene unclear. This CDR3 comprises 13 residues. Trimming took 1 base from V and 2 from J, leaving 6 bases between them. Germline V gene sequence: CDR1 SGHVS, CDR2 FQNEAQ.

The chain couples TRBV15 to TRBJ2-2; the D gene is possibly TRBD1 (5 bases). The germline V gene encodes CDR1 LNHNV and CDR2 YYDKDF (reference sequence). V lost 3 bases and J lost 3, with 14 bases in between. The CDR3 loop spans 16 amino acids. The CDR3 DNA sequence: TGTGCCACCAGCAGGAAAATCAGGGTGGACACCGGGGAGCTGTTTTTT. This codes for CATSRKIRVDTGELFF.

There are a few counts of this clonotype. J is TRBJ1-2 and V is TRBV14; tentatively, D is TRBD1 (5 bases). The CDR3 is 15 amino acids. Germline CDR1 is SGHDN and CDR2 is FVKESK. V was pared by 2 bases and J by 4 bases, with 14 bases between. This CDR3 is CASSQRGVPVYGYTF. As DNA, the CDR3 is TGTGCCAGCAGCCAACGAGGGGTACCTGTCTATGGCTACACCTTC.

This clonotype was counted a few times. J is TRBJ1-1 and V is TRBV7-2, with D uncertain. V was cut by 5 bases and J by 6 bases, with 13 bases left in between. There are 13 residues in the CDR3. Germline assignment: CDR1 SGHTA and CDR2 FQGNSA. CDR3 amino acids: CASSTLNRAEAFF. CDR3 in DNA: TGTGCCAGCAGCACCCTTAATCGGGCTGAAGCTTTCTTT.

At least ten counts were recorded for this clonotype. This chain connects TRBV2 to TRBJ2-1; the match to TRBD2 covers 14 bases. Germline CDR1 reads SNHLY; CDR2 reads FYNNEI. V was clipped by 8 bases and J by 9 bases; unmatched bases: 6. The CDR3 has 14 amino acids. CDR3 sequence: CASGTSGSRGEQFF. CDR3 sequence (DNA): TGTGCCAGCGGGACTAGCGGGAGTCGGGGTGAGCAGTTCTTC.